This T cell receptor beta chain was captured by sequencing in a study of shared clonotypes between healthy human individuals. Notes on the study in general: In the sorted subsets, rarefaction showed sequencing was incomplete despite large depth. Generally, naive subsets came out with larger estimated richness than memory subsets.

Libraries were prepared by immunoSEQ multiplex PCR; TCRdb keeps only in-frame clonotypes and omits some of them. The sample lists approximately 2.5 million clones, roughly 92% occurring once. V was pared by 6 bases and J by 0 bases, with 6 bases between. The CDR3 loop spans 13 amino acids. Germline V gives CDR1 MNHEY, CDR2 SVGAGI. Concerning this clone: The antigen is unknown.

The sequenced material came from naive CD4+ T cells sorted from blood. Documented subset: CD45RA+ positively selected. The TCR was taken from a man aged 18 to 29 in good health. The rearrangement uses TRBV6-5 and TRBJ1-5; D is undetermined. The CDR3 loop is CASSRFSNQPQHF. For the CDR3, the DNA is TGTGCCAGCAGCCGATTTAGCAATCAGCCCCAGCATTTT.